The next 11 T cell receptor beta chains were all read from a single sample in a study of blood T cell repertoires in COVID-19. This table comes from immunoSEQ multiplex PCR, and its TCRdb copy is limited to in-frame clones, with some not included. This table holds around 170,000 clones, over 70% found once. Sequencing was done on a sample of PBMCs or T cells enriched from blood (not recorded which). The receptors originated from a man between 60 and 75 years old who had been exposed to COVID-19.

CDR3 coding DNA: TGTGCCAGCAGCGTAGCGTGGCAGGGGGTGGACGGCTACACCTTC. Translated, it gives CASSVAWQGVDGYTF. The chain has TRBV9 and TRBJ1-2; 7 bases are a match to TRBD1. V was pared by 0 bases and J by 8 bases, with 10 bases of the junction left unmatched. This CDR3 has 15 amino acids. Germline V gene sequence: CDR1 SGDLS, CDR2 YYNGEE.

The CDR3 DNA sequence: TGTGCCAGCAGTTTCGGGGTAGGCACTGAAGCTTTCTTT. Translating gives CASSFGVGTEAFF. The chain is built from TRBV27 and TRBJ1-1, with D uncertain. V lost 3 bases to trimming and J lost 4 bases, with 9 bases between them. There are 13 residues in the CDR3. Germline assignment: CDR1 MNHEY and CDR2 SMNVEV (reference sequence).

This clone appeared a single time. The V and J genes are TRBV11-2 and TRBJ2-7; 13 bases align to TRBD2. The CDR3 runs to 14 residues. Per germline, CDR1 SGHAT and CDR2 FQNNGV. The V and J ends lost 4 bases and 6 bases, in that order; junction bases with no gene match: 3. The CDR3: CASSWTSGRSEQYF. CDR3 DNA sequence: TGTGCCAGCAGCTGGACTAGCGGGAGATCCGAGCAGTACTTC. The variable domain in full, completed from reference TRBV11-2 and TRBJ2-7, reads EAGVAQSPRYKIIEKRQSVAFWCNPISGHATLYWYQQILGQGPKLLIQFQNNGVVDDSQLPKDRFSAERLKGVDSTLKIQPAKLEDSAVYLCASSWTSGRSEQYFGPGTRLTVT.

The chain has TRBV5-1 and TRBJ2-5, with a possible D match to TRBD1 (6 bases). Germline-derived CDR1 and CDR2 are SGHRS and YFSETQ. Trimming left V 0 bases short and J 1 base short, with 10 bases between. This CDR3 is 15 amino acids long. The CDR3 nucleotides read TGCGCCAGCAGCTTGGGGGACATGATCCAAGAGACCCAGTACTTC. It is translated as CASSLGDMIQETQYF.

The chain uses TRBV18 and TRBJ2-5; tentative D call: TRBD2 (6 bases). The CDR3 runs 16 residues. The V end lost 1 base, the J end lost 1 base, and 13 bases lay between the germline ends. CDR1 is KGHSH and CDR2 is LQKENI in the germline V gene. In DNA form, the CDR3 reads TGTGCCAGCTCACCACTGGGATCGGGGGTCCAAGAGACCCAGTACTTC. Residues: CASSPLGSGVQETQYF.

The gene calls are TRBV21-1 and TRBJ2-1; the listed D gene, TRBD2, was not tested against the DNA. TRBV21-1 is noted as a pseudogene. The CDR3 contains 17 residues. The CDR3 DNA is TGTGCCAGCAGCAAACCCTTGCGGGACCACTCCTACAATGAGCAGTTCTTC. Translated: CASSKPLRDHSYNEQFF.

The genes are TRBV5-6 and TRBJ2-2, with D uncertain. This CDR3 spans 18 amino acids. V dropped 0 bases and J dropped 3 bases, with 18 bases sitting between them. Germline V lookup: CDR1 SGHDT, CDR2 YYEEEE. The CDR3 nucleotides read TGTGCCAGCAGCTTGGCGGCCGTACCGGGTTGGGACACCGGGGAGCTGTTTTTT. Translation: CASSLAAVPGWDTGELFF.

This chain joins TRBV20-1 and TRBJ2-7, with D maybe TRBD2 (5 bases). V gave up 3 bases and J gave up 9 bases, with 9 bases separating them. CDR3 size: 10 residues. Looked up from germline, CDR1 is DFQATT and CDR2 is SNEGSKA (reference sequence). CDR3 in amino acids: CSASSDSQYF. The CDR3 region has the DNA TGCAGTGCTAGTAGCGATTCGCAGTACTTC.

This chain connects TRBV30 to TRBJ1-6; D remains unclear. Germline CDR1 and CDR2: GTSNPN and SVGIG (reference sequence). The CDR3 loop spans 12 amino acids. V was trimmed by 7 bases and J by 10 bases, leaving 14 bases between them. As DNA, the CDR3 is TGTGCCTCTGGGGAGGGCCAGTCACCCCTCCACTTT. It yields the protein CASGEGQSPLHF.

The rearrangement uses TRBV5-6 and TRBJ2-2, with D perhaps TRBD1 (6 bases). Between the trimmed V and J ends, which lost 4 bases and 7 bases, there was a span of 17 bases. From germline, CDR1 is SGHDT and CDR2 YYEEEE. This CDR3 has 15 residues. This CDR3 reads CASSLRRTAGGELFF. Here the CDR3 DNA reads TGTGCCAGCAGCCTAAGGCGGACAGCAGGCGGGGAGCTGTTTTTT.

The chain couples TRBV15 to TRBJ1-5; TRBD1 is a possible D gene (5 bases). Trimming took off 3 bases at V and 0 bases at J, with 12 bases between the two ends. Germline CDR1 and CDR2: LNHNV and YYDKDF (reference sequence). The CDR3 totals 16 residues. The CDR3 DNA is TGTGCCACCAGCAGCTATGACAGAAATAGCAATCAGCCCCAGCATTTT. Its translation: CATSSYDRNSNQPQHF.